One and the same sample provided the 24 T cell receptor beta chains below, sequenced in a study of T cell responses to AZD1222 COVID-19 vaccine (dated by TCRdb to the early 2020s). Library preparation used the immunoSEQ multiplex PCR assay. The clones in this table, taken by TCRdb from immuneACCESS, are in-frame only. Not every clone is retained; where verified, under half of the shortfall comes from an unresolved V gene, and the cause of the rest is unknown. This sample has about 85,000 clones in its table, and about 91% of those were observed once. The ten largest clones represent 10% of the sample. The time point label corresponds to: baseline before first vaccination. The sample's treatment or condition label, decoded: meningococcal conjugate vaccine given as trial control. The source was peripheral blood, collected on day 0 of MenACWY control vaccination. The receptors come from an adult in good health.

This clone is a singleton in its sample. The rearrangement links TRBV20-1 to TRBJ1-2; a possible D gene is TRBD1 (5 bases). The CDR3 is 11 amino acids. Trimming took off 6 bases at V and 2 bases at J, with 7 bases between the two ends. The germline gives CDR1 DFQATT, CDR2 SNEGSKA (reference sequence). DNA for the CDR3: TGCAGTGCCCCAGGGAACTATGGCTACACCTTC. The encoded protein is CSAPGNYGYTF.

The gene calls are TRBV28 and TRBJ1-2; D may be TRBD1 (5 bases). The CDR3 is 14 amino acids. Germline lookup yields CDR1 MDHEN and CDR2 SYDVKM. The V gene lost 8 bases and the J gene lost 1 base, with 14 bases spanning the gap. The CDR3 sequence is CASADGAINYGYTF. In nucleotides, the CDR3 is TGTGCCAGCGCAGACGGGGCGATTAACTATGGCTACACCTTC.

The chain couples TRBV7-9 to TRBJ2-2, with 7 bases matching TRBD1. Per germline, CDR1 SEHNR and CDR2 FQNEAQ (reference sequence). The CDR3 runs 16 residues. V was pared by 1 base and J by 4 bases, with 6 bases of the junction left unmatched. The CDR3 DNA follows: TGTGCCAGCAGCTTAGTCGAAACAGGGGTCACCGGGGAGCTGTTTTTT. It is translated as CASSLVETGVTGELFF.

Only a few counts were recorded for this clone. The chain joins TRBV14 to TRBJ1-2, with D possibly being TRBD1 (5 bases). Per the germline V gene, CDR1 is SGHDN and CDR2 is FVKESK. V was pared by 0 bases and J by 4 bases, with 12 bases between. There are 15 residues in the CDR3. The CDR3 DNA sequence: TGTGCCAGCAGCCAAGAAGCAGGGAGGGGCTATGGCTACACCTTC. Its translation: CASSQEAGRGYGYTF.

J is TRBJ1-2 and V is TRBV10-3; unclear D gene. Germline values: CDR1 ENHRY, CDR2 SYGVKD. V was pared by 3 bases and J by 4 bases, with 15 bases between. The CDR3 loop spans 15 amino acids. CDR3 region: CAISENPGEAYGYTF. The DNA for the CDR3 is TGTGCCATCAGTGAAAACCCCGGGGAGGCCTATGGCTACACCTTC.

This clone was seen a few times. The rearrangement joins TRBV11-3 to TRBJ2-2, with D possibly matching TRBD2 (6 bases). The length of the CDR3 is 15 residues. CDR1 and CDR2 from the germline V gene are SGHNT and YENEEA. Trimming stripped 1 base from V and 6 bases from J, with 12 bases between. As DNA, the CDR3 is TGTGCCAGCAGCTTAGGAGGGGAGGTGGCCGGGGAGCTGTTTTTT. Translation gives CASSLGGEVAGELFF.

This clone was picked up one time. The chain couples TRBV21-1 to TRBJ2-3. TRBV21-1 is marked as a pseudogene. The CDR3 extends over 17 amino acids. The DNA for the CDR3 is TGTGCCAGCAGCCCTCACCACGGGGCTGAGATTCCTTATGGGCAGTATTTT. Protein: CASSPHHGAEIPYGQYF.

The CDR3 spells CASSLRETQYF. DNA for the CDR3: TGTGCCAGCAGTTTACGGGAGACCCAGTACTTC. The V and J genes are TRBV28 and TRBJ2-5; D ambiguous. Trimming removed 2 bases from V and 5 bases from J, with 3 bases in between. The germline gives CDR1 MDHEN, CDR2 SYDVKM. The CDR3 is 11 residues long.

The CDR3 DNA sequence: TGTGCCAGCTCACTCGGACAGGCCCCTTCGAACACTGAAGCTTTCTTT. It codes for CASSLGQAPSNTEAFF. The rearrangement links TRBV18 to TRBJ1-1; 7 bases are a match to TRBD1. Germline-derived CDR1 and CDR2 are KGHSH and LQKENI. Trimming cost V 4 bases and J 1 base; bases outside gene matches: 9. CDR3 length equals 16 residues.

The V gene is TRBV6-5, the J gene TRBJ1-1; a possible D gene is TRBD1 (5 bases). V gave up 7 bases and J gave up 5 bases, with 11 bases separating them. There are 12 residues in the CDR3. Germline V lookup: CDR1 MNHEY, CDR2 SVGAGI. The CDR3 region has the DNA TGTGCCAGCATAGTCAGGGAAACTGAAGCTTTCTTT. Protein: CASIVRETEAFF.

The chain links TRBV7-9 to TRBJ1-3; D remains unclear. V lost 2 bases and J 4 bases, leaving 9 bases between the germline ends. CDR3 length: 14 residues. Germline V gene sequence: CDR1 SEHNR, CDR2 FQNEAQ (reference sequence). CDR3 sequence reads: CASSLLQYGNTIYF. CDR3 sequence (DNA): TGTGCCAGCAGCTTATTACAGTACGGAAACACCATATATTTT.

The gene calls are TRBV27 and TRBJ2-4, with TRBD2 identical over 7 bases. CDR1 is MNHEY, CDR2 SMNVEV, per germline (reference sequence). Trimming removed 8 bases from V and 2 bases from J; junction bases left unmatched: 12. The CDR3 has 16 residues. CDR3 nucleotides: TGTGCCAGCGGACTAGTTGCTGGACTGACCAAAAACATTCAGTACTTC. Protein sequence: CASGLVAGLTKNIQYF.

This clone was detected only a few times. This chain joins TRBV29-1 and TRBJ1-4; no firm D call. V lost 4 bases and J lost 3, with 15 bases in between. Germline CDR1 is SQVTM and CDR2 is ANQGSEA. The CDR3 has 15 residues. The CDR3 sequence: CSVGGEGGPNEKLFF. CDR3 sequence (DNA): TGCAGCGTTGGAGGCGAAGGAGGGCCTAATGAAAAACTGTTTTTT.

This chain connects TRBV2 to TRBJ2-1; TRBD2 agrees at 8 bases. Germline V gene sequence: CDR1 SNHLY, CDR2 FYNNEI. The CDR3 is 15 residues long. V shed 6 bases, J shed 8 bases, and the junction held 12 bases outside the gene matches. The CDR3 sequence: CASSERVLAGHEQFF. The DNA for the CDR3 is TGTGCCAGCAGCGAGCGTGTTCTAGCGGGTCATGAGCAGTTCTTC.

The chain is built from TRBV6-2 or TRBV6-3 and TRBJ1-1; tentative D call: TRBD1 (6 bases). V was trimmed by 4 bases and J by 6 bases, leaving 21 bases between them. There are 16 residues in the CDR3. From germline, CDR1 is MNHEY and CDR2 SVGEGT. The CDR3 DNA reads as TGTGCCAGCAGTTCCTACAGGGAAGGGGGGTCCTCTGAAGCTTTCTTT. Its translation is CASSSYREGGSSEAFF.

This chain links TRBV5-1 with TRBJ2-7; D may match TRBD1 or TRBD2 (7 bases each). Germline CDR1 SGHRS, CDR2 YFSETQ. CDR3 length: 13 amino acids. V lost 3 bases and J 6 bases, leaving 13 bases between the germline ends. CDR3 region: CASSWEGAGEQYF. The CDR3 DNA sequence: TGCGCCAGCAGCTGGGAGGGGGCGGGCGAGCAGTACTTC.

This clone was counted a single time. The chain is built from TRBV5-1 and TRBJ1-2; the match to TRBD1 covers 7 bases. Germline CDR1 is SGHRS and CDR2 is YFSETQ. The CDR3 totals 17 residues. With 3 bases clipped from V and 3 bases from J, the junction kept 14 bases outside the gene matches. The CDR3 protein is CASSSASTGSKDYGYTF. DNA of the CDR3: TGCGCCAGCAGCTCGGCGTCGACAGGGTCAAAGGACTATGGCTACACCTTC. Variable domain in full (rest from reference TRBV5-1 and TRBJ1-2): KAGVTQTPRYLIKTRGQQVTLSCSPISGHRSVSWYQQTPGQGLQFLFEYFSETQRNKGNFPGRFSGRQFSNSRSEMNVSTLELGDSALYLCASSSASTGSKDYGYTFGSGTRLTVV.

Only one count was recorded for this clone. The chain employs TRBV5-1 and TRBJ2-7; 7 bases map to TRBD1. Germline lookup yields CDR1 SGHRS and CDR2 YFSETQ. This CDR3 comprises 13 residues. With 4 bases clipped from V and 2 bases from J, the junction kept 3 bases outside the gene matches. In nucleotides, the CDR3 is TGCGCCAGCAGCGTAGACAGGGCCTACGAGCAGTACTTC. Residues: CASSVDRAYEQYF.

The chain is built from TRBV3-1 (or the pseudogene TRBV3-2) and TRBJ1-1, with no clear D. The CDR3 runs to 16 residues. V was cut by 0 bases and J by 0 bases, with 11 bases left in between. Germline CDR1 reads LGHDT; CDR2 reads YNNKEL (reference sequence). The CDR3 region has the DNA TGTGCCAGCAGCCAAGATCTGAGCACCATGAACACTGAAGCTTTCTTT. Translated: CASSQDLSTMNTEAFF.

The rearrangement joins TRBV19 to TRBJ2-2, with D perhaps TRBD1 (7 bases). The CDR3 sequence is 14 residues long. V shed 3 bases and J shed 6 bases, with 11 bases lying between them. The germline V gene encodes CDR1 LNHDA and CDR2 SQIVND (reference sequence). The CDR3 loop is CASSITRGAGELFF. The CDR3 nucleotides read TGTGCCAGTAGTATCACCAGGGGGGCCGGGGAGCTGTTTTTT. The variable domain in full, with the rest retrieved from reference TRBV19 and TRBJ2-2, is DGGITQSPKYLFRKEGQNVTLSCEQNLNHDAMYWYRQDPGQGLRLIYYSQIVNDFQKGDIAEGYSVSREKKESFPLTVTSAQKNPTAFYLCASSITRGAGELFFGEGSRLTVL.

This clone was picked up one time. V and J are TRBV5-6 and TRBJ2-1, with D possibly matching TRBD1 (6 bases). The CDR3 length is 16 residues. Per germline, CDR1 SGHDT and CDR2 YYEEEE. Trimming cost V 1 base and J 2 bases, with 13 bases left between them. This CDR3 is CASSLLAGAAYNEQFF. CDR3 DNA sequence: TGTGCCAGCAGCTTGTTGGCAGGGGCCGCCTACAATGAGCAGTTCTTC. Full variable domain (rest looked up from reference TRBV5-6 and TRBJ2-1): DAGVTQSPTHLIKTRGQQVTLRCSPKSGHDTVSWYQQALGQGPQFIFQYYEEEERQRGNFPDRFSGHQFPNYSSELNVNALLLGDSALYLCASSLLAGAAYNEQFFGPGTRLTVL.

The V call is TRBV18, the J call TRBJ1-5, with a tentative D call TRBD1 (6 bases). Germline V lookup: CDR1 KGHSH, CDR2 LQKENI. The CDR3 totals 14 residues. Trimming took 4 bases from V and 3 from J, leaving 10 bases between them. This chain's CDR3 is CASSLGTINQPQHF. For the CDR3, the DNA is TGTGCCAGCTCACTCGGGACAATCAATCAGCCCCAGCATTTT.

This chain connects TRBV11-2 to TRBJ2-3; 7 bases fit TRBD1. Germline V lookup: CDR1 SGHAT, CDR2 FQNNGV. The CDR3 contains 14 residues. V shed 6 bases and J 2 bases; nucleotides not matched to a gene: 5. DNA of the CDR3: TGTGCCAGCAGGACGGGACAGCCCACAGATACGCAGTATTTT. It specifies CASRTGQPTDTQYF.

The J gene is TRBJ2-7, the V gene TRBV6-5; TRBD1 matches 7 bases. Germline trimming cut 6 bases from V and 4 bases from J; bases unmatched to any gene: 6. The germline CDR1 and CDR2 sequences are MNHEY and SVGAGI. The CDR3 runs 13 residues. The CDR3 loop reads CASSRDRIYEQYF. In DNA, the CDR3 is TGTGCCAGCAGCCGGGACAGAATATACGAGCAGTACTTC.